Listed below are T cell receptor beta chains from one sample, sequenced in a study of regulatory T cells in long-lasting Graves disease. Using its own MiXCR run on the multiplex PCR reads, TCRdb lists one record per CDR3 protein. The data show over 350,000 distinct CDR3 sequences, around 16% seen once. This sample also appeared in a second study, on T cells in Graves' hyperthyroidism and ophthalmopathy.

The sequencing here drew on peripheral blood mononuclear cells (PBMCs), taken at new diagnosis, from a patient treated with antithyroid drugs. These receptors came from a woman in her 40s with Graves disease. CDR3s include the opening cysteine and the closing phenylalanine or tryptophan. A D gene is named only where the DNA matches it firmly. Clone sizes are given selectively: once, few, many, or a class where the clone is expanded.

d_call	v_call	j_call	clone_size	cdr3_aa	cdr3_nt
-	TRBV7-6	TRBJ1-3	-	CASSLAGAGLSGNTIYF	TGTGCCAGCAGCTTAGCTGGGGCGGGTCTCTCTGGAAACACCATATATTTT
TRBD2	TRBV15	TRBJ2-1	-	CATSRDRTSGRPYNEQFF	TGTGCCACCAGCAGAGATCGGACTAGCGGGAGGCCCTACAATGAGCAGTTCTTC
TRBD1	TRBV2	TRBJ1-1	-	CASRETGPTDTEAFF	TGTGCCAGCAGGGAGACAGGGCCCACGGACACTGAAGCTTTCTTT
TRBD1	TRBV24-1	TRBJ1-2	few	CATSDPGTAPYGYTF	TGTGCCACCAGTGACCCCGGGACAGCCCCATATGGCTACACCTTC
TRBD1	TRBV3-1	TRBJ1-6	many	CASSRDRANNSPLHF	TGTGCCAGCAGCCGGGACAGGGCGAATAATTCACCCCTCCACTTT
-	TRBV20-1	TRBJ1-1	many	CSARDPVNTEAFF	TGCAGTGCTAGAGATCCAGTAAACACTGAAGCTTTCTTT
-	TRBV20-1	TRBJ2-7	many	CSARDAQTGDEQYF	TGCAGTGCTAGAGATGCCCAAACCGGAGACGAGCAGTACTTC
-	TRBV2	TRBJ2-2	few	CASRIGAGELFF	TGTGCCAGCAGAATCGGGGCCGGGGAGCTGTTTTTT
TRBD1	TRBV12-3/TRBV12-4	TRBJ2-7	many	CASSWDRAPYEQYF	TGTGCCAGCAGTTGGGACAGGGCCCCCTACGAGCAGTACTTC
-	TRBV27	TRBJ2-3	many	CASSYLAGGGDTQYF	TGTGCCAGCAGCTACCTGGCGGGCGGTGGGGATACGCAGTATTTT
-	TRBV6-7	TRBJ1-6	many	CASSYHSEMANSPLHF	TGTGCCAGCAGTTACCACAGCGAAATGGCGAATTCACCCCTCCACTTT
TRBD2	TRBV20-1	TRBJ2-1	many	CSARTSGSYHNEQFF	TGCAGTGCGCGGACTAGCGGGTCTTATCACAATGAGCAGTTCTTC
-	TRBV10-3	TRBJ2-3	few	CAISFSTDTQYF	TGTGCCATCAGTTTTAGCACAGATACGCAGTATTTT
TRBD2	TRBV30	TRBJ2-1	-	CAWSPRGGLDNEQFF	TGTGCCTGGAGTCCCCGCGGGGGTTTGGACAATGAGCAGTTCTTC
-	TRBV7-9	TRBJ2-4	many	CASSLQGAKASGNIQYF	TGTGCCAGCAGCTTACAGGGGGCGAAGGCTAGCGGCAACATTCAGTACTTC
TRBD1	TRBV5-1	TRBJ1-1	few	CASGLAGGASAEAFF	TGCGCCAGCGGCTTGGCAGGGGGCGCGTCCGCTGAAGCTTTCTTT
-	TRBV5-1	TRBJ1-5	many	CASSLAGGNQPQHF	TGTGCCAGCAGCTTAGCAGGGGGCAATCAGCCCCAGCATTTT
-	TRBV25-1	TRBJ1-2	-	CASSEYTPWGEDGYTF	TGTGCCAGCAGTGAATATACCCCGTGGGGGGAGGACGGCTACACCTTC
-	TRBV20-1	TRBJ2-1	many	CSARDDGRYVSYNEQFF	TGCAGTGCTCGAGACGACGGCCGTTACGTCTCCTACAATGAGCAGTTCTTC
-	TRBV28	TRBJ2-1	-	CASTLGAGTLGFF	TGTGCCAGCACCCTCGGGGCAGGAACCCTCGGGTTCTTC
-	TRBV29-1	TRBJ2-7	few	CSVEDRGGSYEQYF	TGCAGCGTTGAAGATCGAGGGGGGAGCTACGAGCAGTACTTC
TRBD2	TRBV11-3	TRBJ2-7	many	CASSPAGRGEGYEQYF	TGTGCCAGCAGCCCAGCGGGAAGGGGAGAAGGATACGAGCAGTACTTC
-	TRBV19	TRBJ1-4	few	CASNRNRNEKLFF	TGTGCCAGTAATCGTAACAGGAATGAAAAACTGTTTTTT
TRBD2	TRBV27	TRBJ2-1	many	CASSLVYSGSSYNEQFF	TGTGCCAGCAGTTTAGTGTATAGCGGGAGCTCCTACAATGAGCAGTTCTTC
TRBD1	TRBV29-1	TRBJ2-1	few	CSVPLSNRDRGYNEQFF	TGCAGCGTCCCCCTCTCTAATAGGGACAGGGGATACAATGAGCAGTTCTTC
-	TRBV7-3	TRBJ2-7	many	CASRVIATYEQYF	TGTGCCAGCAGAGTAATAGCAACCTACGAGCAGTACTTC
-	TRBV6-1	TRBJ2-7	many	CASSEGGLGLTFREQYF	TGTGCCAGCAGTGAAGGGGGTCTGGGACTGACCTTCCGCGAGCAGTACTTC
-	TRBV29-1	TRBJ2-2	-	CSAGVQNTGELFF	TGCAGCGCCGGGGTCCAGAACACCGGGGAGCTGTTTTTT
TRBD1	TRBV4-1	TRBJ2-5	few	CASSHDGQGRGETQYF	TGCGCCAGCAGCCACGACGGACAGGGGAGGGGAGAGACCCAGTACTTC
TRBD2	TRBV15	TRBJ2-7	few	CATSTLAGGFYEQYF	TGTGCCACCAGCACACTAGCGGGAGGGTTCTACGAGCAGTACTTC
-	TRBV6-2/TRBV6-3	TRBJ2-1	few	CASETNYNEQFF	TGTGCCAGCGAGACGAACTACAATGAGCAGTTCTTC
TRBD2	TRBV20-1	TRBJ2-1	few	CSASRQRDYNEQFF	TGCAGTGCTAGTCGCCAGCGGGACTACAATGAGCAGTTCTTC